This TCR beta chain is from a study of shared clonotypes between healthy human individuals. To note about this clone: At the DNA level, this CDR3 is encoded by other sequences in the same sample as well.

Several immunoSEQ 96-well plates shared each subset's DNA, each plate a replicate. Original handling: ImmunoSEQ output held junction-only sequences without quality scores, so filtering differed. TCRdb's table, derived via immunoSEQ multiplex PCR, lists solely in-frame clones and lacks some. Clone size and V and J calls were adopted from that table, with D and trimming inferred from the DNA. Found here are some 2.4 million clones, 93% of them singletons; the top ten hold approximately 0.35%. In germline, CDR1 is MNHNS, CDR2 SASEGT. This CDR3 has 15 amino acids. The V and J ends lost 1 base and 1 base, in that order; junction bases with no gene match: 4.

This TCR was sampled from a man aged 18 to 29 in good health. Some clones in this sample may be carry-over from other donors' samples. The chain couples TRBV6-1 to TRBJ2-7; 7 bases align to TRBD1. Sample: naive CD4+ T cells from PBMCs. Noted subset: CD45RA+ positively selected. CDR3 sequence (DNA): TGTGCCAGCAGTGAAGGAGGGACAGTATCCTACGAGCAGTACTTC. Translation gives CASSEGGTVSYEQYF.